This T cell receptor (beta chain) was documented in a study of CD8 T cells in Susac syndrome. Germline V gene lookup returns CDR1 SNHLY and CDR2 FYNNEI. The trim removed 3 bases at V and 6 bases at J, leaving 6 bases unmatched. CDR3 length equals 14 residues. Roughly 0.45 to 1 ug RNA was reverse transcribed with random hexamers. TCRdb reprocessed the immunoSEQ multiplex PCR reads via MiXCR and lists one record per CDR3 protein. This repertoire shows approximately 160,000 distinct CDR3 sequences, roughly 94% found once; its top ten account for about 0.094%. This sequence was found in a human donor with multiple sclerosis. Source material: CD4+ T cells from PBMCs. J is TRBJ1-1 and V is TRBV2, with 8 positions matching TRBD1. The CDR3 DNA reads TGTGCCAGCAGTGATAGACAGGGGACCGCTGAAGCTTTCTTT. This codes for CASSDRQGTAEAFF.